Following are 4 T cell receptor beta chains from one sample sequenced in a study of T cell responses to AZD1222 COVID-19 vaccine. The method was immunoSEQ multiplex PCR; TCRdb's version includes in-frame clones alone and lacks a portion of them. The table shows 90,000 to 120,000 clones, with under 95% occurring only once. The specimen comprised peripheral blood, sampled 28 days after the second AZD1222 dose. The receptors were sampled from an adult who received the AZD1222 COVID-19 vaccine.

The chain links TRBV6-2 or TRBV6-3 to TRBJ2-3; tentatively, D is TRBD2 (6 bases). Germline assignment: CDR1 MNHEY and CDR2 SVGEGT. V dropped 2 bases and J dropped 3 bases, with 21 bases sitting between them. This CDR3 is 18 amino acids long. CDR3: CASSYDGRVRFGTDTQYF. The DNA of the CDR3 is TGTGCCAGCAGTTACGACGGGAGAGTCCGGTTTGGAACAGATACGCAGTATTTT.

The J gene is TRBJ1-5, the V gene TRBV19, with a tentative D call TRBD1 (6 bases). The ends were cut back, 1 base at V and 2 bases at J, with 9 bases in the middle. This CDR3 is 15 amino acids long. Germline V lookup: CDR1 LNHDA, CDR2 SQIVND (reference sequence). The CDR3 loop reads CASSIGTAGNQPQHF. The CDR3 DNA reads TGTGCCAGTAGTATAGGGACAGCCGGCAATCAGCCCCAGCATTTT.

Here the CDR3 reads CASSSTGYTEAFF. Here the CDR3 DNA reads TGCGCCAGCAGCTCGACAGGATACACTGAAGCTTTCTTT. This chain uses TRBV5-1 with TRBJ1-1, with D possibly TRBD1 on 6 matching bases. V was clipped by 3 bases and J by 3 bases, with 9 bases between them. The CDR3 is 13 residues long. CDR1 SGHRS and CDR2 YFSETQ come from the germline V gene.

J is TRBJ2-7 and V is TRBV5-6; D is unclear. The ends were cut back, 4 bases at V and 0 bases at J, with 8 bases in the middle. CDR3 length: 13 residues. From germline, CDR1 is SGHDT and CDR2 YYEEEE. The CDR3 region is CASSPESSYEQYF. CDR3 coding DNA: TGTGCCAGCAGCCCAGAGAGCTCCTACGAGCAGTACTTC.